This entry lists 23 T cell receptor beta chains sequenced from one sample in a study of response to subunit inactivated influenza vaccine. TCRdb redid the calling of the RT-PCR reads with MiXCR, one entry per CDR3 protein. The sample holds 800,000 or so distinct CDR3 sequences; less than 25% are singletons and the top ten take roughly 10%. The sequenced sample was PBMCs from blood, obtained more than 4 days after vaccination. Receptors were obtained from a man aged 50-59 years who received an inactivated influenza vaccine.

V gene TRBV11-2 combines with J gene TRBJ2-5, with no clear D. CDR3 length equals 14 residues. Germline V gene lookup returns CDR1 SGHAT and CDR2 FQNNGV. With 5 bases removed from V and 1 base from J, the gap between germline ends came to 11 bases. CDR3 residues: CASSRAQLQETQYF. The CDR3 DNA is TGTGCCAGCAGCCGAGCACAGCTCCAAGAGACCCAGTACTTC.

This clonotype appeared once. It is likely a read error, because the conserved phenylalanine at the end of the CDR3 is missing. The chain combines TRBV2 with TRBJ2-7; D gene unclear. The CDR3 covers 12 residues. CDR1 is SNHLY and CDR2 is FYNNEI in the germline V gene. The ends were cut back, 1 base at V and 6 bases at J, with 7 bases in the middle. The CDR3 DNA follows: TGTGCCAGCAGTGAAGGCCCCGGCGAGCAGTACCTC. Protein product: CASSEGPGEQYL.

This clonotype was observed a few times. This CDR3 is CSAVDRIIPNRKDTQYF. CDR3 in DNA: TGCAGTGCCGTGGACCGTATAATCCCCAACAGGAAGGATACGCAGTATTTT. The genes are TRBV20-1 and TRBJ2-3; D is possibly TRBD1 (5 bases). The CDR3 runs 17 residues. Germline V CDR1 and CDR2: DFQATT, SNEGSKA (reference sequence). The V gene lost 6 bases and the J gene lost 6 bases, with 28 bases spanning the gap.

The chain recombines TRBV5-1 with TRBJ2-3; D uncertain. The CDR3 has 15 amino acids. V was clipped by 0 bases and J by 2 bases, with 10 bases between them. CDR1 is SGHRS, CDR2 YFSETQ, per germline. CDR3 DNA: TGCGCCAGCAGCTTGGAGGACGGACCCACAGATACGCAGTATTTT. Amino acids: CASSLEDGPTDTQYF. Based on the CDR3 plus reference TRBV5-1 and TRBJ2-3, the full variable domain is KAGVTQTPRYLIKTRGQQVTLSCSPISGHRSVSWYQQTPGQGLQFLFEYFSETQRNKGNFPGRFSGRQFSNSRSEMNVSTLELGDSALYLCASSLEDGPTDTQYFGPGTRLTVL.

This clonotype was found many times. The chain carries TRBV10-2 and TRBJ1-5; D gene uncertain. The CDR3 length is 14 residues. Trimming shortened V by 10 bases and J by 3 bases, and 16 bases separated the two germline ends. Germline lookup yields CDR1 WSHSY and CDR2 SAAADI. The CDR3 protein is CATSSDGFNQPQHF. CDR3 coding DNA: TGCGCCACCTCATCGGACGGCTTCAATCAGCCCCAGCATTTT.

As DNA, the CDR3 is TGTGCCAGCAGCTTGACAGGGGTCCTCACAGATACGCAGTATTTT. Translation gives CASSLTGVLTDTQYF. The chain joins TRBV7-3 to TRBJ2-3; TRBD1 aligns across 8 bases. The CDR3 totals 15 residues. Trimming cost V 3 bases and J 2 bases; bases outside gene matches: 4. Germline CDR1 reads SGHTA; CDR2 reads FQGTGA. The full variable domain, its missing parts supplied by reference TRBV7-3 and TRBJ2-3, is GAGVSQTPSNKVTEKGKYVELRCDPISGHTALYWYRQSLGQGPEFLIYFQGTGAADDSGLPNDRFFAVRPEGSVSTLKIQRTERGDSAVYLCASSLTGVLTDTQYFGPGTRLTVL.

CDR3 nucleotides: TGTGCCAGCAGCTCGACTAGCGGAAATCCCCTCTACAATGAGCAGTTCTTC. Residues: CASSSTSGNPLYNEQFF. The rearrangement links TRBV7-2 to TRBJ2-1; 9 bases fit TRBD2. Germline assignment: CDR1 SGHTA and CDR2 FQGNSA. With V trimmed by 4 bases and J by 3 bases, 10 bases remained unmatched. The CDR3 is made up of 17 amino acids.

The chain couples TRBV5-1 to TRBJ2-5; either TRBD1 or TRBD2 may fit D (5 bases each). Trimming pared 0 bases from V and 3 bases from J, leaving 15 bases between. The CDR3 is made up of 16 amino acids. Germline V gene data show CDR1 as SGHRS and CDR2 as YFSETQ. The CDR3 DNA reads TGCGCCAGCAGCTTGGACTCCAGCGGCAGGGAAGAGACCCAGTACTTC. This encodes CASSLDSSGREETQYF.

The rearrangement uses TRBV29-1 and TRBJ1-1; a weak D match, TRBD1 (5 bases). The CDR3 length is 13 residues. The V end was cut by 4 bases, the J end by 1 base, with 10 bases between. Germline V lookup: CDR1 SQVTM, CDR2 ANQGSEA. The CDR3 reads CSVGLDRNTEAFF. The DNA for the CDR3 is TGCAGCGTTGGCCTCGACAGGAACACTGAAGCTTTCTTT.

V and J are TRBV7-2 and TRBJ2-3, with 9 bases lining up with TRBD2. Per the germline V gene, CDR1 is SGHTA and CDR2 is FQGNSA. After removal of 6 bases from V and 3 bases from J, the junction contained 10 bases not matched to a gene. The CDR3 contains 16 residues. This CDR3 reads CASSLPAGGVTDTQYF. The DNA for the CDR3 is TGTGCCAGCAGTTTGCCAGCGGGGGGCGTGACAGATACGCAGTATTTT. Together with reference TRBV7-2 and TRBJ2-3, the CDR3 gives the full variable domain: GAGVSQSPSNKVTEKGKDVELRCDPISGHTALYWYRQSLGQGLEFLIYFQGNSAPDKSGLPSDRFSAERTGGSVSTLTIQRTQQEDSAVYLCASSLPAGGVTDTQYFGPGTRLTVL.

This chain links TRBV18 with TRBJ1-2, with D possibly TRBD1 on 6 matching bases. The CDR3 has 14 residues. The V gene's germline CDR1 is KGHSH and CDR2 LQKENI. V was trimmed by 2 bases and J by 4 bases, leaving 11 bases between them. In DNA form, the CDR3 reads TGTGCCAGCTCACCAGCCGGGGGCGGCTATGGCTACACCTTC. This sequence encodes CASSPAGGGYGYTF. Complete variable domain (other parts from reference TRBV18 and TRBJ1-2): NAGVMQNPRHLVRRRGQEARLRCSPMKGHSHVYWYRQLPEEGLKFMVYLQKENIIDESGMPKERFSAEFPKEGPSILRIQQVVRGDSAAYFCASSPAGGGYGYTFGSGTRLTVV.

The chain recombines TRBV7-2 with TRBJ2-1, with 12 positions matching TRBD2. This CDR3 comprises 17 residues. Germline values: CDR1 SGHTA, CDR2 FQGNSA. The V gene end was trimmed by 2 bases and the J gene end by 0 bases; junction bases not matched to a gene: 2. CDR3 coding DNA: TGTGCCAGCAGCTTACTAGCGGGGGGGAGCTCCTACAATGAGCAGTTCTTC. This gives the protein CASSLLAGGSSYNEQFF.

The J gene is TRBJ2-2, the V gene TRBV7-6; D gene uncertain. CDR1 and CDR2 (germline): SGHVS, FNYEAQ. The CDR3 contains 16 residues. The V and J ends lost 1 base and 0 bases respectively, with 9 bases between them. The CDR3 DNA is TGTGCCAGCAGCTTAGACTTTCATCCGAACACCGGGGAGCTGTTTTTT. Translating it yields CASSLDFHPNTGELFF.

This chain joins TRBV4-1 and TRBJ2-4; 8 nucleotides align to TRBD1. CDR3 length: 17 amino acids. The V and J ends lost 2 bases and 2 bases, in that order; junction bases with no gene match: 8. The germline V gene has CDR1 MGHRA and CDR2 YSYEKL. The DNA for the CDR3 is TGCGCCAGCAGCCAACCGAGGACAGGGCAGCCCAAAAACATTCAGTACTTC. This translates into CASSQPRTGQPKNIQYF.

Only a few counts were recorded for this clonotype. This chain uses TRBV29-1 with TRBJ1-1; 9 bases are a match to TRBD1. The CDR3 spans 12 residues. With V trimmed by 7 bases and J by 8 bases, 8 bases remained unmatched. Germline V CDR1 and CDR2: SQVTM, ANQGSEA. The CDR3 DNA reads TGCAGCGGCCGTCCCGGGACAGGGGAAGCTTTCTTT. Amino acids: CSGRPGTGEAFF.

This chain uses TRBV12-3 or TRBV12-4 with TRBJ2-1, with 10 bases fitting TRBD2. V shed 2 bases, J shed 7 bases, and the junction held 5 bases outside the gene matches. CDR3 length: 15 amino acids. Here the CDR3 reads CASSLLATSGNEQFF. CDR3 sequence (DNA): TGTGCCAGCAGTTTATTAGCGACTAGCGGGAATGAGCAGTTCTTC.

The chain employs TRBV28 and TRBJ2-5; TRBD1 agrees at 8 bases. V gave up 3 bases and J gave up 6 bases; unmatched junction bases: 15. The CDR3 contains 17 residues. Germline loops: CDR1 MDHEN, CDR2 SYDVKM. For the CDR3, the DNA is TGTGCCAGCAGTTTTCTAGGAGATGGCAGGGGGCTTCAGACCCAGTACTTC. Translated: CASSFLGDGRGLQTQYF.

This clonotype was counted many times. The CDR3 here is CSARSGTSDRETQYF. CDR3 bases: TGCAGTGCTAGGTCCGGGACTAGCGATCGGGAGACCCAGTACTTC. The V gene is TRBV20-1, the J gene TRBJ2-5, with TRBD2 matching 10 bases. Germline values: CDR1 DFQATT, CDR2 SNEGSKA (reference sequence). Unmatched junction bases numbered 9, after V lost 3 bases and J lost 5 bases. The CDR3 length is 15 residues.

Notes on this clonotype: The likely explanation is a read error, given a far larger clone one base away. The V and J genes are TRBV5-1 and TRBJ2-7, with TRBD1 matching over 7 bases. V lost 1 base, J lost 0 bases, and 1 base stayed unmatched. Germline V gene sequence: CDR1 SGHRS, CDR2 YFSETQ. This CDR3 is 14 amino acids long. This CDR3 reads CASSLTGDSYEQYF. The CDR3, as DNA: TGCGCCAGCAGCTTGACAGGGGACTCCTACGAGCAGTACTTC.

This clonotype was seen a few times. The V gene is TRBV12-3 or TRBV12-4, the J gene TRBJ2-3; tentative D call: TRBD2 (6 bases). The V and J ends lost 2 bases and 2 bases respectively, with 11 bases between them. The CDR3 runs 15 residues. CDR3 sequence reads: CASSLLASNTDTQYF. The CDR3 DNA is TGTGCCAGCAGTTTACTAGCGAGCAACACAGATACGCAGTATTTT.

In its sample, this clonotype was seen a few times. For the CDR3, the DNA is TGTGCCAGTAGTATAGGGGCGGGGGGCTACAATGAGCAGTTCTTC. Encoded protein: CASSIGAGGYNEQFF. V and J are TRBV19 and TRBJ2-1, with 8 bases that match TRBD2. The germline V gene encodes CDR1 LNHDA and CDR2 SQIVND (reference sequence). The CDR3 loop spans 15 amino acids. J lost 3 bases, V lost 1 base, and 2 bases had no gene match.

This chain joins TRBV30 and TRBJ1-1; a possible D gene is TRBD1 (5 bases). Looked up from germline, CDR1 is GTSNPN and CDR2 is SVGIG (reference sequence). The CDR3 extends over 14 amino acids. V dropped 3 bases and J dropped 2 bases, with 13 bases sitting between them. CDR3 region: CAWRTRQTNTEAFF. CDR3 DNA: TGTGCCTGGAGGACCCGACAGACCAACACTGAAGCTTTCTTT.

This clonotype has a handful of counts. This rearrangement joins TRBV29-1 to TRBJ1-1, with 7 bases aligning to TRBD1. This CDR3 has 13 amino acids. CDR1 SQVTM and CDR2 ANQGSEA come from the germline V gene. V dropped 6 bases and J dropped 4; count of bases not matched to a gene: 8. CDR3 protein: CSVAGTAGTEAFF. In DNA, the CDR3 is TGCAGCGTAGCGGGGACAGCCGGCACTGAAGCTTTCTTT.